Each of the 14 T cell receptor beta chains below was sequenced from the same sample in a study of shared clonotypes between healthy human individuals. Method: immunoSEQ multiplex PCR; TCRdb's copy keeps in-frame clones and lacks some. The profile shows 2 million to 3 million clones, roughly 93% of them singletons. The sequencing sample was made of naive CD4+ T cells from PBMCs. Regarding subset: CD45RA+ positively selected. All receptors derive from a man between 18 and 35 years old in good health. Some clones in this sample may be carry-over from other donors' samples.

With respect to this clone: Other DNA sequences from this sample encode an identical CDR3 as well. This chain uses TRBV5-1 with TRBJ1-1; no definite D call. Germline V lookup: CDR1 SGHRS, CDR2 YFSETQ. The V gene lost 2 bases and the J gene lost 1 base, with 6 bases spanning the gap. This CDR3 contains 13 residues. The DNA of the CDR3 is TGCGCCAGCAGCTTACAAGCGAACACTGAAGCTTTCTTT. It is translated as CASSLQANTEAFF.

This chain links TRBV7-3 with TRBJ2-3, with TRBD2 matching 16 bases. Per the germline V gene, CDR1 is SGHTA and CDR2 is FQGTGA. This CDR3 is built from 16 residues. With 6 bases clipped from V and 3 bases from J, the junction kept 3 bases outside the gene matches. CDR3 sequence reads: CASRKGLAGGTDTQYF. The CDR3 coding sequence is TGTGCCAGCAGAAAGGGACTAGCGGGAGGGACAGATACGCAGTATTTT.

The chain uses TRBV5-1 and TRBJ1-5; tentative D call: TRBD1 (6 bases). This CDR3 has 14 amino acids. Germline CDR1 and CDR2: SGHRS and YFSETQ. Between the trimmed V and J ends, which lost 7 bases and 3 bases, there was a span of 14 bases. CDR3 residues: CASGPGAPNQPQHF. The CDR3 region has the DNA TGCGCCAGCGGCCCGGGGGCTCCCAATCAGCCCCAGCATTTT.

The genes are TRBV29-1 and TRBJ2-1; 7 bases fit TRBD2. With 6 bases clipped from V and 0 bases from J, the junction kept 8 bases outside the gene matches. The germline V gene encodes CDR1 SQVTM and CDR2 ANQGSEA. This CDR3 spans 15 amino acids. The CDR3 nucleotides read TGCAGCGTACGGGAGGCAGTAAGCTCCTACAATGAGCAGTTCTTC. Protein product: CSVREAVSSYNEQFF.

This clone appeared once. The chain links TRBV27 to TRBJ2-7; D might be TRBD1 or TRBD2, each matching 5 bases. There are 16 residues in the CDR3. Germline V gene sequence: CDR1 MNHEY, CDR2 SMNVEV (reference sequence). V was trimmed by 4 bases and J by 5 bases, leaving 21 bases between them. CDR3 bases: TGTGCCAGCAGTTCCCAGGGAGAGGGAAATCGAGACGAGCAGTACTTC. It is translated as CASSSQGEGNRDEQYF.

Note on this clone: The same CDR3 is also encoded by other DNA sequences in this sample. This rearrangement joins TRBV2 to TRBJ2-7; D not resolved. V was clipped by 0 bases and J by 6 bases, with 3 bases between them. CDR1 is SNHLY, CDR2 FYNNEI, per germline. This CDR3 is 11 amino acids long. The CDR3: CASSEAREQYF. DNA for the CDR3: TGTGCCAGCAGTGAAGCACGCGAGCAGTACTTC.

The V and J genes are TRBV28 and TRBJ2-7, with D possibly matching TRBD2 (7 bases). V dropped 7 bases and J dropped 3 bases, with 19 bases sitting between them. This CDR3 has 15 amino acids. The V gene's germline CDR1 is MDHEN and CDR2 SYDVKM. CDR3 loop: CASTRGGRRSYEQYF. The CDR3 DNA follows: TGTGCCAGCACCAGGGGCGGGAGACGTAGCTACGAGCAGTACTTC.

The chain carries TRBV18 and TRBJ2-4, with D hard to call. CDR3 length: 14 residues. CDR1 KGHSH and CDR2 LQKENI come from the germline V gene. Trimming left V 0 bases short and J 5 bases short, with 8 bases between. The CDR3 here is CASSPPGQENIQYF. In nucleotides, the CDR3 is TGTGCCAGCTCACCACCAGGCCAGGAAAACATTCAGTACTTC.

A note on this clone: In the same sample, other DNA sequences code for this CDR3. The chain links TRBV5-1 to TRBJ2-4; D is unresolved. V gave up 2 bases and J gave up 0 bases, with 6 bases separating them. The CDR3 length is 14 residues. Per the germline V gene, CDR1 is SGHRS and CDR2 is YFSETQ. The CDR3 reads CASSLGLAKNIQYF. DNA for the CDR3: TGCGCCAGCAGCTTAGGATTAGCCAAAAACATTCAGTACTTC.

The V and J genes are TRBV11-2 and TRBJ2-6, with D hard to call. The CDR3 sequence is 13 residues long. V was clipped by 2 bases and J by 4 bases, with 3 bases between them. Germline lookup yields CDR1 SGHAT and CDR2 FQNNGV. The CDR3: CASSLLGANVLTF. The CDR3 DNA reads as TGTGCCAGCAGCTTACTGGGGGCCAACGTCCTGACTTTC.

In nucleotides, the CDR3 is TGTGCCAGCAGTGAATGGCGGGAAGTCCACGAGCAGTACTTC. Protein product: CASSEWREVHEQYF. The chain uses TRBV25-1 and TRBJ2-7, with a possible D match to TRBD2 (6 bases). V gave up 1 base and J gave up 5 bases, with 12 bases separating them. The CDR3 spans 14 residues. The germline gives CDR1 MGHDK, CDR2 SYGVNS.

The chain carries TRBV10-3 and TRBJ1-1, with TRBD1 as a possible D gene (5 bases). This CDR3 region has 15 residues. The germline CDR1 and CDR2 sequences are ENHRY and SYGVKD. Trimming removed 2 bases from V and 0 bases from J, with 10 bases in between. CDR3 sequence (DNA): TGTGCCATCAGTGAGACCTGGGGGATGAACACTGAAGCTTTCTTT. Its translation: CAISETWGMNTEAFF.

J is TRBJ2-1 and V is TRBV5-6; TRBD2 might be the D (5 bases). The germline CDR1 and CDR2 sequences are SGHDT and YYEEEE. V was pared by 1 base and J by 0 bases, with 8 bases between. This CDR3 region has 15 residues. The chain's CDR3 is CASSLWEFSYNEQFF. Here the CDR3 DNA reads TGTGCCAGCAGCTTGTGGGAGTTCTCCTACAATGAGCAGTTCTTC. The variable domain in full, completed from reference TRBV5-6 and TRBJ2-1, reads DAGVTQSPTHLIKTRGQQVTLRCSPKSGHDTVSWYQQALGQGPQFIFQYYEEEERQRGNFPDRFSGHQFPNYSSELNVNALLLGDSALYLCASSLWEFSYNEQFFGPGTRLTVL.

The chain employs TRBV30 and TRBJ2-3; weak D call: TRBD1 (5 bases). This CDR3 region has 20 residues. Germline V lookup: CDR1 GTSNPN, CDR2 SVGIG (reference sequence). V was cut by 0 bases and J by 0 bases, with 25 bases left in between. The CDR3 here is CAWSVPGHRLTRLSTDTQYF. CDR3 sequence (DNA): TGTGCCTGGAGTGTACCCGGACATCGTTTGACCCGCCTAAGCACAGATACGCAGTATTTT. The full variable domain, rest sourced from reference TRBV30 and TRBJ2-3, is SQTIHQWPATLVQPVGSPLSLECTVEGTSNPNLYWYRQAAGRGLQLLFYSVGIGQISSEVPQNLSASRPQDRQFILSSKKLLLSDSGFYLCAWSVPGHRLTRLSTDTQYFGPGTRLTVL.